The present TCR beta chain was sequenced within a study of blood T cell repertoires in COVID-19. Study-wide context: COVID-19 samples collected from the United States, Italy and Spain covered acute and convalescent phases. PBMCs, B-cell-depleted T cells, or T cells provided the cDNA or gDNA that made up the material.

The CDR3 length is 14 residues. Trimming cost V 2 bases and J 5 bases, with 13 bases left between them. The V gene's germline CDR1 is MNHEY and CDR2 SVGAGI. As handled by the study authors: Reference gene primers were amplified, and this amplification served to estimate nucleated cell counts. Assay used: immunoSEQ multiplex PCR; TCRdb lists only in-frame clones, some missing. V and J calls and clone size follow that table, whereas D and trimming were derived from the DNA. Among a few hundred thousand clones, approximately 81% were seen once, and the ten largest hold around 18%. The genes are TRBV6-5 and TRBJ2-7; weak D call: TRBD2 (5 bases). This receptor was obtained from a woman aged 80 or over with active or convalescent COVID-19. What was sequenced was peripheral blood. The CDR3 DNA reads TGTGCCAGCAGTTACCCGGGGATAGGGAACGAGCAGTACTTC. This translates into CASSYPGIGNEQYF.